These 21 T cell receptor beta chains share one sample of origin, sequenced in a study of T cells after yellow fever vaccination. MiXCR, applied by TCRdb to the 5' RACE reads, yields one record per CDR3 protein. Of 150,000 to 200,000 distinct CDR3 sequences listed, approximately 6.2% are singletons. This specimen consisted of CD4+ T cells sorted from PBMCs, obtained on the day of the first yellow fever vaccination. The receptor set was obtained from a man younger than 30 who received the YFV17D yellow fever vaccine.

The sample holds many counts of this clonotype. This chain joins TRBV9 and TRBJ2-3, with 7 bases fitting TRBD1. CDR3 length equals 15 residues. Unmatched junction bases numbered 8, after V lost 7 bases and J lost 0 bases. Germline V gene sequence: CDR1 SGDLS, CDR2 YYNGEE. CDR3 sequence: CASSETGLSTDTQYF. Written as DNA, the CDR3 is TGTGCCAGCTCCGAGACAGGGCTTAGCACAGATACGCAGTATTTT.

The sample holds many counts of this clonotype. This chain uses TRBV4-1 with TRBJ2-2; D call uncertain. This CDR3 comprises 18 residues. The V end lost 3 bases, the J end lost 4 bases, and 21 bases lay between the germline ends. CDR1 is MGHRA, CDR2 YSYEKL, per germline. The CDR3 nucleotides are TGCGCCAGCAGCCAGCTGCAGCTGCACCTCTCCTCCACCGGGGAGCTGTTTTTT. Translation gives CASSQLQLHLSSTGELFF.

This clonotype was found a few times. The V gene is TRBV6-4, the J gene TRBJ2-7; D is uncertain. CDR3 size: 10 residues. Trimming took off 2 bases at V and 12 bases at J, with 8 bases between the two ends. Germline V gene sequence: CDR1 MRHNA, CDR2 SNTAGT. CDR3 amino acids: CASSDPSGYV. CDR3 in DNA: TGTGCCAGCAGTGACCCCTCCGGGTACGTC.

There are many counts of this clonotype. CDR3 nucleotide sequence: TGTGCCAGCAGCGCCGACAGGGGGCCTTACAATGAGCAGTTCTTC. It translates to CASSADRGPYNEQFF. The chain joins TRBV27 to TRBJ2-1; 10 nucleotides line up with TRBD1. This CDR3 has 15 residues. Germline V lookup: CDR1 MNHEY, CDR2 SMNVEV (reference sequence). J was trimmed by 4 bases and V by 6 bases; bases with no gene match: 6.

This clonotype was observed at least ten times. The rearrangement joins TRBV7-2 to TRBJ1-2, with 9 bases lining up with TRBD1. V lost 4 bases and J lost 8; bases outside the gene matches: 11. This CDR3 has 15 amino acids. The germline gives CDR1 SGHTA, CDR2 FQGNSA. CDR3 loop: CASSWPPGQGRGYTF. Written as DNA, the CDR3 is TGTGCCAGCAGCTGGCCGCCGGGACAGGGCCGCGGCTACACCTTC.

This clonotype was seen repeatedly, ten times or more. The chain is built from TRBV4-2 and TRBJ2-5; 9 bases are shared with TRBD2. This CDR3 is 15 amino acids long. Germline trimming cut 1 base from V and 5 bases from J; bases unmatched to any gene: 5. CDR1 is LGHNA and CDR2 is YNFKEQ in the germline V gene. The CDR3: CASSQGVAGVETQYF. The CDR3 DNA follows: TGTGCCAGCAGCCAAGGGGTAGCGGGGGTGGAGACCCAGTACTTC.

There are many counts of this clonotype. The chain links TRBV4-1 to TRBJ2-1; D remains ambiguous. V was cut by 2 bases and J by 4 bases, with 12 bases left in between. CDR1 and CDR2 (germline): MGHRA, YSYEKL. The length of the CDR3 is 15 residues. The CDR3 protein is CASSQPGSIYNEQFF. DNA of the CDR3: TGCGCCAGCAGCCAACCGGGCTCGATTTACAATGAGCAGTTCTTC.

The chain links TRBV4-1 to TRBJ2-3, with 7 bases lining up with TRBD2. This CDR3 comprises 16 residues. Germline lookup yields CDR1 MGHRA and CDR2 YSYEKL. Trimming cost V 0 bases and J 2 bases; bases outside gene matches: 5. The CDR3 region has the DNA TGCGCCAGCAGCCAAGATGGGGGGGACTTCACAGATACGCAGTATTTT. It translates to CASSQDGGDFTDTQYF.

The rearrangement links TRBV27 to TRBJ2-7; D is perhaps TRBD1 (7 bases). The CDR3 has 14 residues. V lost 3 bases and J lost 4, with 13 bases in between. Germline CDR1 is MNHEY and CDR2 is SMNVEV (reference sequence). CDR3 in amino acids: CASSLRQGLYEQYF. The CDR3 coding sequence is TGTGCCAGCAGTTTGCGACAGGGACTTTACGAGCAGTACTTC.

This clonotype was found many times. This rearrangement joins TRBV7-9 to TRBJ2-1, with 7 bases aligning to TRBD1. V gave up 8 bases and J gave up 0 bases; unmatched junction bases: 4. There are 14 residues in the CDR3. CDR1 and CDR2 (germline): SEHNR, FQNEAQ (reference sequence). CDR3 residues: CASGSGGSYNEQFF. The DNA for the CDR3 is TGTGCCAGCGGATCAGGGGGCTCCTACAATGAGCAGTTCTTC.

This clonotype was counted many times. The chain is built from TRBV12-3 or TRBV12-4 and TRBJ2-5; D remains unclear. CDR3 size: 13 residues. The ends were cut back, 7 bases at V and 5 bases at J, with 14 bases in the middle. The CDR3 nucleotides are TGTGCCAGCACCCTAGGGTTGGGGGAGACCCAGTACTTC. Translation: CASTLGLGETQYF.

The chain recombines TRBV5-1 with TRBJ2-3; D gene unclear. This CDR3 contains 16 residues. CDR1 is SGHRS, CDR2 YFSETQ, per germline. V lost 0 bases and J lost 0, with 11 bases in between. The CDR3 DNA follows: TGCGCCAGCAGCTTGGGGGTTGGCGGTAGCACAGATACGCAGTATTTT. This translates into CASSLGVGGSTDTQYF.

J is TRBJ2-4 and V is TRBV18; 7 positions agree with TRBD2. Germline V gives CDR1 KGHSH, CDR2 LQKENI. Unmatched junction bases numbered 19, after V lost 3 bases and J lost 2 bases. The CDR3 has 20 amino acids. CDR3 sequence reads: CASSPPLRDYDMISKNIQYF. In DNA, the CDR3 is TGTGCCAGCTCACCTCCTCTCCGGGACTATGATATGATATCCAAAAACATTCAGTACTTC.

This clonotype was seen a few times. The gene calls are TRBV6-5 and TRBJ1-2; D call uncertain. This CDR3 is 16 amino acids long. The V gene lost 2 bases and the J gene lost 4 bases, with 17 bases spanning the gap. Germline V gives CDR1 MNHEY, CDR2 SVGAGI. CDR3 loop: CASSYGQTNSGYGYTF. CDR3 nucleotide sequence: TGTGCCAGCAGTTACGGGCAGACCAATTCGGGCTATGGCTACACCTTC.

There are many counts of this clonotype. This sequence joins TRBV9 and TRBJ2-1, with D uncertain. Trimming cost V 0 bases and J 4 bases, with 8 bases left between them. The CDR3 length is 14 residues. The V gene's germline CDR1 is SGDLS and CDR2 YYNGEE. CDR3 region: CASSVVGSYNEQFF. The CDR3 coding sequence is TGTGCCAGCAGCGTAGTAGGCAGTTACAATGAGCAGTTCTTC.

This sequence joins TRBV3-1 and TRBJ2-5; D is ambiguous. The CDR3 spans 15 residues. Germline-derived CDR1 and CDR2 are LGHDT and YNNKEL (reference sequence). V shed 1 base and J shed 2 bases, with 11 bases lying between them. The CDR3 reads CASSQGVRNQETQYF. In DNA, the CDR3 is TGTGCCAGCAGCCAAGGCGTCAGAAATCAAGAGACCCAGTACTTC.

This clonotype was seen a few times. The V and J genes are TRBV5-1 and TRBJ2-5; D ambiguous. This CDR3 spans 14 amino acids. The V end was cut by 1 base, the J end by 2 bases, with 9 bases between. CDR1 and CDR2 from the germline V gene are SGHRS and YFSETQ. The CDR3: CASSLSPSQETQYF. The CDR3 DNA reads as TGCGCCAGCAGCTTGTCGCCCAGTCAAGAGACCCAGTACTTC.

This clonotype came up many times. This chain uses TRBV4-3 with TRBJ1-3, with D tentatively TRBD1 (5 bases). V shed 1 base and J shed 2 bases, with 21 bases lying between them. This CDR3 contains 19 residues. CDR1 and CDR2 from the germline V gene are LGHNA and YSLEER. CDR3 nucleotides: TGCGCCAGCAGCCAAGTCTCCCCGGGGGGGAGCGATGCTGGAAACACCATATATTTT. Translated: CASSQVSPGGSDAGNTIYF.

This clonotype was counted only a few times. The V and J genes are TRBV5-1 and TRBJ2-1, with D hard to call. This CDR3 is 16 amino acids long. With 0 bases removed from V and 13 bases from J, the gap between germline ends came to 23 bases. Germline lookup yields CDR1 SGHRS and CDR2 YFSETQ. CDR3 amino acids: CASSLDPLSAAPVQFF. The CDR3 nucleotides read TGCGCCAGCAGCTTGGACCCCTTGTCGGCTGCGCCGGTCCAGTTCTTC.

This clonotype was observed a few times. The J gene is TRBJ2-5, the V gene TRBV7-2, with D hard to call. Germline assignment: CDR1 SGHTA and CDR2 FQGNSA. The CDR3 loop spans 9 amino acids. V was trimmed by 5 bases and J by 7 bases, leaving 2 bases between them. CDR3 region: CASSRTQYF. The CDR3 DNA is TGTGCCAGCAGCCGGACCCAGTACTTC.

J is TRBJ2-7 and V is TRBV7-2; 9 nucleotides line up with TRBD1. The CDR3 is 18 amino acids. Unmatched junction bases numbered 16, after V lost 3 bases and J lost 4 bases. Germline V gives CDR1 SGHTA, CDR2 FQGNSA. The CDR3 protein is CASSLRTPGQGFRYEQYF. The DNA for the CDR3 is TGTGCCAGCAGCTTGCGTACCCCGGGACAGGGATTTAGGTACGAGCAGTACTTC.